The next 8 T cell receptor beta chains were all read from a single sample in a study of cytotoxic CD8 clonotypes in ibrutinib-treated CLL. Repertoires were generated with immunoSEQ multiplex PCR, while TCRdb's copy carries only in-frame clones and drops some. The sample includes roughly 200,000 clones, over 60% of them seen just once. This specimen consisted of PBMCs, obtained after 24 months of ibrutinib treatment. These TCRs come from a human donor with chronic lymphocytic leukemia.

The rearrangement links TRBV6-1 to TRBJ2-7; tentative D call: TRBD1 (5 bases). The CDR3 has 12 residues. The germline V and J ends were trimmed by 7 bases and 3 bases, with 10 bases remaining between them. The V gene's germline CDR1 is MNHNS and CDR2 SASEGT. CDR3 in DNA: TGTGCCAGCAAGGCCAGGGACTACGAGCAGTACTTC. It codes for CASKARDYEQYF.

The CDR3 region is CASSQPWGAGENEQFF. The DNA of the CDR3 is TGCGCCAGCAGCCAACCCTGGGGGGCGGGGGAAAATGAGCAGTTCTTC. This sequence joins TRBV4-3 and TRBJ2-1, with D perhaps matching TRBD2 (7 bases). CDR3 length equals 16 residues. Germline CDR1 reads LGHNA; CDR2 reads YSLEER. V lost 2 bases and J lost 7, with 18 bases in between.

The genes are TRBV9 and TRBJ2-2; 9 bases fit TRBD2. The ends lost 1 base at V and 2 bases at J; junction bases unmatched: 3. Per the germline V gene, CDR1 is SGDLS and CDR2 is YYNGEE. The CDR3 extends over 16 amino acids. CDR3 DNA sequence: TGTGCCAGCAGCGTACGTCTAGCGGGAAACACCGGGGAGCTGTTTTTT. This encodes CASSVRLAGNTGELFF. Using reference TRBV9 and TRBJ2-2 for the parts outside the CDR3, the full variable domain is DSGVTQTPKHLITATGQRVTLRCSPRSGDLSVYWYQQSLDQGLQFLIQYYNGEERAKGNILERFSAQQFPDLHSELNLSSLELGDSALYFCASSVRLAGNTGELFFGEGSRLTVL.

The J gene is TRBJ2-7, the V gene TRBV6-1, with D perhaps matching TRBD2 (6 bases). The ends were cut back, 2 bases at V and 3 bases at J, with 17 bases in the middle. Germline-derived CDR1 and CDR2 are MNHNS and SASEGT. The CDR3 is 16 amino acids. CDR3 nucleotide sequence: TGTGCCAGCAGTGAACAGGGCGCTAGCGTTGACTACGAGCAGTACTTC. Protein: CASSEQGASVDYEQYF.

In its sample, this clone was seen a few times. The V and J genes are TRBV14 and TRBJ2-3; D uncertain. The V gene lost 5 bases and the J gene lost 3 bases, with 12 bases spanning the gap. Germline V CDR1 and CDR2: SGHDN, FVKESK. The CDR3 runs 14 residues. CDR3 coding DNA: TGTGCCAGCAGCAGAACTTGGGCTACAGATACGCAGTATTTT. Protein: CASSRTWATDTQYF.

CDR3 in DNA: TGCGCCAGCAGCGCCAGACTAGCGGGAGTAAAAGATACGCAGTATTTT. It yields the protein CASSARLAGVKDTQYF. The chain recombines TRBV4-3 with TRBJ2-3; TRBD2 agrees at 12 bases. Germline CDR1 LGHNA, CDR2 YSLEER. This CDR3 has 16 residues. Losses at the gene ends were 5 bases for V and 5 bases for J; bases not matched to a gene: 8.

The rearrangement uses TRBV20-1 and TRBJ2-7, with D perhaps TRBD1 (6 bases). Germline lookup yields CDR1 DFQATT and CDR2 SNEGSKA (reference sequence). The CDR3 spans 11 residues. Trimming stripped 6 bases from V and 6 bases from J, with 12 bases between. The CDR3 loop is CSAKQGGEQYF. In nucleotides, the CDR3 is TGCAGTGCAAAACAGGGCGGCGAGCAGTACTTC.

The V call is TRBV19, the J call TRBJ2-7; D is perhaps TRBD2 (6 bases). CDR1 is LNHDA and CDR2 is SQIVND in the germline V gene (reference sequence). This CDR3 comprises 13 residues. Deletions cut 6 bases from V and 2 bases from J, with 11 bases between. CDR3: CASRAGKTYEQYF. The CDR3, as DNA: TGTGCCAGTAGGGCGGGAAAAACCTACGAGCAGTACTTC. The full variable domain, in which reference TRBV19 and TRBJ2-7 provide the parts outside the CDR3, is DGGITQSPKYLFRKEGQNVTLSCEQNLNHDAMYWYRQDPGQGLRLIYYSQIVNDFQKGDIAEGYSVSREKKESFPLTVTSAQKNPTAFYLCASRAGKTYEQYFGPGTRLTVT.